Shown below are 6 T cell receptor beta chains from a single sample sequenced in a study of shared clonotypes between healthy human individuals. Here immunoSEQ multiplex PCR was the method, and the copy in TCRdb shows in-frame clones only, minus some. The data show approximately 530,000 clones, with 90% to 96% seen just once and 0.06% held by the top ten. The sequenced sample consisted of naive CD4+ T cells sorted from blood. This sample's subset: CD45RA+ positively selected. All receptors derive from a woman between 25 and 40 years old in good health.

This clone was counted once. This rearrangement joins TRBV18 to TRBJ1-2; weak D call: TRBD1 (6 bases). The V end was cut by 3 bases, the J end by 4 bases, with 12 bases between. CDR1 is KGHSH, CDR2 LQKENI, per germline. CDR3 length equals 14 residues. The CDR3 DNA follows: TGTGCCAGCTCACCTAACAGGGAAACCTATGGCTACACCTTC. This gives the protein CASSPNRETYGYTF. Using reference TRBV18 and TRBJ1-2 for the parts outside the CDR3, the full variable domain is NAGVMQNPRHLVRRRGQEARLRCSPMKGHSHVYWYRQLPEEGLKFMVYLQKENIIDESGMPKERFSAEFPKEGPSILRIQQVVRGDSAAYFCASSPNRETYGYTFGSGTRLTVV.

The rearrangement links TRBV18 to TRBJ1-1; 7 bases fit TRBD1. V shed 3 bases and J 5 bases; nucleotides not matched to a gene: 6. Germline lookup yields CDR1 KGHSH and CDR2 LQKENI. CDR3 length: 14 residues. This CDR3 reads CASSPAGQETEAFF. The CDR3 coding sequence is TGTGCCAGCTCACCCGCCGGACAGGAGACTGAAGCTTTCTTT.

The chain uses TRBV25-1 and TRBJ1-1, with 7 nucleotides matching TRBD1. The CDR3 contains 14 residues. V shed 5 bases, J shed 4 bases, and the junction held 7 bases outside the gene matches. CDR1 MGHDK and CDR2 SYGVNS come from the germline V gene. CDR3 coding DNA: TGTGCCAGCAGTCTGACAGGGAGAAGCACTGAAGCTTTCTTT. Protein sequence: CASSLTGRSTEAFF.

This chain links TRBV6-5 with TRBJ1-1; 7 bases map to TRBD1. The CDR3 is 15 amino acids. Germline lookup yields CDR1 MNHEY and CDR2 SVGAGI. Trimming removed 6 bases from V and 4 bases from J; junction bases left unmatched: 11. This chain's CDR3 is CASSLQQGIGTEAFF. DNA for the CDR3: TGTGCCAGCAGCCTCCAACAGGGGATAGGCACTGAAGCTTTCTTT.

The CDR3 DNA is TGCGCCAGCAGCAATCCGGGACAACTGTACGAGCAGTACTTC. Residues: CASSNPGQLYEQYF. The rearrangement links TRBV5-1 to TRBJ2-5; D might be TRBD1 (6 bases). The DNA end is more similar to TRBJ2-7, so the J call may be wrong. This CDR3 spans 14 amino acids. The germline gives CDR1 SGHRS, CDR2 YFSETQ.

V usage is TRBV28 and J usage is TRBJ1-4; 8 nucleotides align to TRBD1. Per germline, CDR1 MDHEN and CDR2 SYDVKM. Germline trimming cut 3 bases from V and 7 bases from J; bases unmatched to any gene: 7. This CDR3 is built from 15 residues. In DNA form, the CDR3 reads TGTGCCAGCAGTTTTCTCACAGGGGGTTTTGAAAAACTGTTTTTT. Protein sequence: CASSFLTGGFEKLFF.